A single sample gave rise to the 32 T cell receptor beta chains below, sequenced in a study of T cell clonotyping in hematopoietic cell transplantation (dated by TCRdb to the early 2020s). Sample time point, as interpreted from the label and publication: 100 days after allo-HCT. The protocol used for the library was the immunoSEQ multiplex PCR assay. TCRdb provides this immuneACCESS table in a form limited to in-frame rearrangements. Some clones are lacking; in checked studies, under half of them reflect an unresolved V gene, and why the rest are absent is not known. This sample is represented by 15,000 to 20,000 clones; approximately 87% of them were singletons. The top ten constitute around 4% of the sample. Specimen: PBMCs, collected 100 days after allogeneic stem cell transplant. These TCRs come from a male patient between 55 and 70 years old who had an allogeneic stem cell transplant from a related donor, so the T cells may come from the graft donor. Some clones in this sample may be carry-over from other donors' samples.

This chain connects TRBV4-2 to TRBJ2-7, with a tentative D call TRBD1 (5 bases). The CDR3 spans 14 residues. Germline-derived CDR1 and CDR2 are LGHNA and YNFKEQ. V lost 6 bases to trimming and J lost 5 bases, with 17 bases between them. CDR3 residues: CASSLHLGADEQYF. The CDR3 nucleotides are TGTGCCAGCAGTCTTCACCTAGGGGCTGACGAGCAGTACTTC.

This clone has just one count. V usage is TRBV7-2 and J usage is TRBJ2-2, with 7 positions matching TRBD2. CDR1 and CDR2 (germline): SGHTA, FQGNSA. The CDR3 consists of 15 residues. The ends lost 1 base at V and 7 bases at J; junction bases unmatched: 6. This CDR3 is CASSLVLRGVGELFF. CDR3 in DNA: TGTGCCAGCAGCTTAGTGTTACGGGGGGTCGGGGAGCTGTTTTTT.

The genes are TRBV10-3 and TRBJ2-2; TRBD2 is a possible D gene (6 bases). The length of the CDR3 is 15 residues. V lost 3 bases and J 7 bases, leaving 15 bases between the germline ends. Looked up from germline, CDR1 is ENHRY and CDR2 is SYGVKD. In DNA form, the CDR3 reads TGTGCCATCAGTGACGGGACCCCGGGGGTCGGGGAGCTGTTTTTT. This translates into CAISDGTPGVGELFF.

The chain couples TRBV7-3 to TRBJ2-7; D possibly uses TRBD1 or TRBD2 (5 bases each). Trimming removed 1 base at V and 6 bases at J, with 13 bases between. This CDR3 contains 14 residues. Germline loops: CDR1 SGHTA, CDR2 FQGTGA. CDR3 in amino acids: CASSLNGATGEQYF. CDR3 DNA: TGTGCCAGCAGCTTAAACGGGGCGACCGGCGAGCAGTACTTC.

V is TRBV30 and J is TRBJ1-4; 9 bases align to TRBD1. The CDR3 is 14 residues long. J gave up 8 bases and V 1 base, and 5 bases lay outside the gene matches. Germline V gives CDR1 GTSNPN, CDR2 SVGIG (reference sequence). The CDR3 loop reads CAWSGDRVWEKLFF. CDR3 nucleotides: TGTGCCTGGAGTGGGGACAGGGTGTGGGAAAAACTGTTTTTT. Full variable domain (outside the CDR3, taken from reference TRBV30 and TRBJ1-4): SQTIHQWPATLVQPVGSPLSLECTVEGTSNPNLYWYRQAAGRGLQLLFYSVGIGQISSEVPQNLSASRPQDRQFILSSKKLLLSDSGFYLCAWSGDRVWEKLFFGSGTQLSVL.

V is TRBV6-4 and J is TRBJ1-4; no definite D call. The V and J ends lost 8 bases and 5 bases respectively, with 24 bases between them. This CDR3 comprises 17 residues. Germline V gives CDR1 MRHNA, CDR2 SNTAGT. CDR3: CASPAPFTRVDNEKLFF. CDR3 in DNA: TGTGCCAGCCCTGCTCCTTTTACCAGAGTCGACAATGAAAAACTGTTTTTT.

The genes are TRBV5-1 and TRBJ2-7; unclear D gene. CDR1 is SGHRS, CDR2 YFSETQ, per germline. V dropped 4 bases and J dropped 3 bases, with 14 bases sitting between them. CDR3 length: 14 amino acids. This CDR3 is CASSPATYGYEQYF. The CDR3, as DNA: TGCGCCAGCAGCCCGGCGACATACGGCTACGAGCAGTACTTC. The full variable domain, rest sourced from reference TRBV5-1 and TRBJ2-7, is KAGVTQTPRYLIKTRGQQVTLSCSPISGHRSVSWYQQTPGQGLQFLFEYFSETQRNKGNFPGRFSGRQFSNSRSEMNVSTLELGDSALYLCASSPATYGYEQYFGPGTRLTVT.

In DNA form, the CDR3 reads TGTGCCAGCAGTGAGGACAGGGTCTCGTCTGGGGCCAACGTCCTGACTTTC. This sequence encodes CASSEDRVSSGANVLTF. The chain uses TRBV2 and TRBJ2-6; 8 bases match TRBD1. Looked up from germline, CDR1 is SNHLY and CDR2 is FYNNEI. The CDR3 consists of 17 residues. The junction had 5 bases not matched to a gene; V was cut back by 3 bases and J by 1 base.

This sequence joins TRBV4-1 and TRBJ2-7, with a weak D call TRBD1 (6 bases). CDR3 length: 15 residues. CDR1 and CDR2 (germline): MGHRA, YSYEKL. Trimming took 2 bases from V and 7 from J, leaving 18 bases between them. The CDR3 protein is CASSQQGAGEREQYF. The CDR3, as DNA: TGCGCCAGCAGCCAACAAGGAGCAGGGGAGAGGGAGCAGTACTTC.

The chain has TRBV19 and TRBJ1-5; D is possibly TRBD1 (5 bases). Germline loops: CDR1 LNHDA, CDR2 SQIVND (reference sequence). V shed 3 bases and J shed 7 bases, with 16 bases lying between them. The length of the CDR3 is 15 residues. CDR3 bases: TGTGCCAGTAGTATTAAGGGGCAGGGCGGGCAGCCCCAGCATTTT. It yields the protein CASSIKGQGGQPQHF.

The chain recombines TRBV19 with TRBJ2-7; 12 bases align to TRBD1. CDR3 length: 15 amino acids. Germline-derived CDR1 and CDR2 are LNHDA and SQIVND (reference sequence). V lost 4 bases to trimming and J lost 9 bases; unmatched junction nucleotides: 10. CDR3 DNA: TGTGCCAGTAGTACCCGGGACAGGGGGCGCGGTGGGCAGTACTTC. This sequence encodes CASSTRDRGRGGQYF.

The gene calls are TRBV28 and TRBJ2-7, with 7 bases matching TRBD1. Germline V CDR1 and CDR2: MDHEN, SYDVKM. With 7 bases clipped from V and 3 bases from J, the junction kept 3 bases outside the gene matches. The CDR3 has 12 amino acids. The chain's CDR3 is CASKGQYYEQYF. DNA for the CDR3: TGTGCCAGCAAGGGACAGTACTACGAGCAGTACTTC.

CDR3 sequence reads: CSVVLRAGGDYGYTF. The CDR3, as DNA: TGCAGCGTTGTTCTTAGGGCAGGGGGAGACTATGGCTACACCTTC. This chain uses TRBV29-1 with TRBJ1-2; 7 nucleotides match TRBD1. The CDR3 covers 15 residues. Per the germline V gene, CDR1 is SQVTM and CDR2 is ANQGSEA. Germline trimming cut 4 bases from V and 3 bases from J; bases unmatched to any gene: 11.

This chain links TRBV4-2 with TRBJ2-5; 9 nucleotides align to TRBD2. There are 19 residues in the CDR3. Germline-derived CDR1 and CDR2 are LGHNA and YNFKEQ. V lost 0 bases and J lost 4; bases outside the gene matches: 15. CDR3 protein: CASSQDGPTIAGDGETQYF. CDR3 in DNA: TGTGCCAGCAGCCAAGATGGTCCGACGATAGCGGGAGATGGAGAGACCCAGTACTTC.

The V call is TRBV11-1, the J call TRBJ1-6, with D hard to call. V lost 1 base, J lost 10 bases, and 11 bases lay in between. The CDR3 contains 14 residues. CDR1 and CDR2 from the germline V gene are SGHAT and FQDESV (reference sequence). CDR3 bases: TGTGCCAGCAGCTTAGGGCTTCCAAGCTCACCCCTCCACTTT. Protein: CASSLGLPSSPLHF.

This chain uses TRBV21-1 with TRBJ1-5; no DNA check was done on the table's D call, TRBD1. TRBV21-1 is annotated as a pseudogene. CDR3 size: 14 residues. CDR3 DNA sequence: TGTGCCAGCAGGGCAGGGGTCCTCAATCAGCCCCAGCATTTT. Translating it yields CASRAGVLNQPQHF.

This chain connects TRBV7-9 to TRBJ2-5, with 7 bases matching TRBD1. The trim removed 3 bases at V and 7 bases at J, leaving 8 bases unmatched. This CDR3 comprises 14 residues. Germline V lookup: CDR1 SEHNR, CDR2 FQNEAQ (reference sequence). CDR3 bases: TGTGCCAGCAGCTTGGACAGGCAATTGGGGACCCAGTACTTC. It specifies CASSLDRQLGTQYF.

The CDR3: CASSLTRGNSGYTF. In nucleotides, the CDR3 is TGTGCCAGCAGCTTAACAAGAGGCAATTCTGGCTACACCTTC. The V and J genes are TRBV11-1 and TRBJ1-2; D ambiguous. This CDR3 has 14 amino acids. Germline loops: CDR1 SGHAT, CDR2 FQDESV (reference sequence). Trimming removed 2 bases at V and 7 bases at J, with 14 bases between.

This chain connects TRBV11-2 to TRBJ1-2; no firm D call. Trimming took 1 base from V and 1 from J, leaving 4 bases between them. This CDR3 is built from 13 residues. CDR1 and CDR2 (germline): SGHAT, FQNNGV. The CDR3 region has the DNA TGTGCCAGCAGCTTAGGCTTTAACTATGGCTACACCTTC. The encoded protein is CASSLGFNYGYTF. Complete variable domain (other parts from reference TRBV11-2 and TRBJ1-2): EAGVAQSPRYKIIEKRQSVAFWCNPISGHATLYWYQQILGQGPKLLIQFQNNGVVDDSQLPKDRFSAERLKGVDSTLKIQPAKLEDSAVYLCASSLGFNYGYTFGSGTRLTVV.

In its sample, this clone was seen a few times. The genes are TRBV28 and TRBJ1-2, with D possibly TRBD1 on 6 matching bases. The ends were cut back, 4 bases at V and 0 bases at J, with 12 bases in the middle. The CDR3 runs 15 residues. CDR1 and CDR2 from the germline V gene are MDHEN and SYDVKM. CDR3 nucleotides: TGTGCCAGCAGTTCGACAGGATACCCTAACTATGGCTACACCTTC. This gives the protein CASSSTGYPNYGYTF.

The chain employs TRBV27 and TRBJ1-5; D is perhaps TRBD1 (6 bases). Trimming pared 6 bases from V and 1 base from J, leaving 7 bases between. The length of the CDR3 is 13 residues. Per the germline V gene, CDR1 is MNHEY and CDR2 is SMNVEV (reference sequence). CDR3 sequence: CASSQGSNQPQHF. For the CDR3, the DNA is TGTGCCAGCAGCCAGGGGAGCAATCAGCCCCAGCATTTT.

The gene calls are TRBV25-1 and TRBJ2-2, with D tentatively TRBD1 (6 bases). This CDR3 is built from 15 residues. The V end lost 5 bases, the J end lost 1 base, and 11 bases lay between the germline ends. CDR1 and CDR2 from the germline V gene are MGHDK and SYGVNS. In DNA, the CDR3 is TGTGCCAGCAGTCAGGGACACTGGAACACCGGGGAGCTGTTTTTT. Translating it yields CASSQGHWNTGELFF.

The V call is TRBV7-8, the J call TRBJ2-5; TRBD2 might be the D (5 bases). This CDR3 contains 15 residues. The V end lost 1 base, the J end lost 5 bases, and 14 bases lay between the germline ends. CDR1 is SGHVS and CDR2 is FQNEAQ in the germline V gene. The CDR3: CASSLVLGPGETQYF. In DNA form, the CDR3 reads TGTGCCAGCAGCTTAGTTCTCGGACCGGGGGAGACCCAGTACTTC.

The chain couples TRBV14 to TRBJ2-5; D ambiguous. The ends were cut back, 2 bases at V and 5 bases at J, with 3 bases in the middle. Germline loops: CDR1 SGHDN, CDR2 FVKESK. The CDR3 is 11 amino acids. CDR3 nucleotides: TGTGCCAGCAGCCAATCGGAGACCCAGTACTTC. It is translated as CASSQSETQYF.

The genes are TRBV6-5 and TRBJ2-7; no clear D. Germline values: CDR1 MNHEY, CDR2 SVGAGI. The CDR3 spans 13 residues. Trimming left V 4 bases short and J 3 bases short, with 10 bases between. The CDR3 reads CASSSQASYEQYF. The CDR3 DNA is TGTGCCAGCAGTTCCCAGGCGAGCTACGAGCAGTACTTC.

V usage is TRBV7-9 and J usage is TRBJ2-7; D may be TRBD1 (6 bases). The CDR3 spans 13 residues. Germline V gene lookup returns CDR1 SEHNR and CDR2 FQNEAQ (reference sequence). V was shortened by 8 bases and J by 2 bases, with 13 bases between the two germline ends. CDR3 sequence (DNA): TGTGCCAGCCTAGCAGGGGAGCCCTACGAGCAGTACTTC. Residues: CASLAGEPYEQYF.

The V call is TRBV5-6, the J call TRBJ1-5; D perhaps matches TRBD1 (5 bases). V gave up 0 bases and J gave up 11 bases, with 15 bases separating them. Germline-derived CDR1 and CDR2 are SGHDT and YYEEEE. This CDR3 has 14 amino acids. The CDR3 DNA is TGTGCCAGCAGCTTGGTGGGGGGGTATGGGACCCAGCATTTT. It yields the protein CASSLVGGYGTQHF. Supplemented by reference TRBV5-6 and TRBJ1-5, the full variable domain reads DAGVTQSPTHLIKTRGQQVTLRCSPKSGHDTVSWYQQALGQGPQFIFQYYEEEERQRGNFPDRFSGHQFPNYSSELNVNALLLGDSALYLCASSLVGGYGTQHFGDGTRLSIL.

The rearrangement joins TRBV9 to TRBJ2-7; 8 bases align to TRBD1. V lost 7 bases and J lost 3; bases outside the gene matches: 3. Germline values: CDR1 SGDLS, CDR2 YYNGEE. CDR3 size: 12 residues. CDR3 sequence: CASGQGSYEQYF. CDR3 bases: TGTGCCAGCGGACAGGGTAGCTACGAGCAGTACTTC.

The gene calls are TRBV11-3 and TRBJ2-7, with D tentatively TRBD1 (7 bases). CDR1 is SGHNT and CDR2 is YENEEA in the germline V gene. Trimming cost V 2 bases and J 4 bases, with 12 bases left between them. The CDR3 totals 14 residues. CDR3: CASSLMSGGYEQYF. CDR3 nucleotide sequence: TGTGCCAGCAGCTTAATGTCAGGGGGGTACGAGCAGTACTTC.

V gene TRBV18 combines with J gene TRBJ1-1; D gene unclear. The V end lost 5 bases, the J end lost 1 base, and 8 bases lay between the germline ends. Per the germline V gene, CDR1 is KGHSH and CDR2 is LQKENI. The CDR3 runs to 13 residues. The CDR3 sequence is CASSASQNTEAFF. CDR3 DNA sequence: TGTGCCAGCTCAGCGTCGCAGAACACTGAAGCTTTCTTT.

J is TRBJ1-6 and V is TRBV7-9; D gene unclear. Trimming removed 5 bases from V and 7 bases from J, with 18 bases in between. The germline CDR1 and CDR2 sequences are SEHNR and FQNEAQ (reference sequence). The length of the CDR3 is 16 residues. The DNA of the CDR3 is TGTGCCAGCAGCCGGCGAGGGAATCCCGGAAATTCACCCCTCCACTTT. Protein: CASSRRGNPGNSPLHF.

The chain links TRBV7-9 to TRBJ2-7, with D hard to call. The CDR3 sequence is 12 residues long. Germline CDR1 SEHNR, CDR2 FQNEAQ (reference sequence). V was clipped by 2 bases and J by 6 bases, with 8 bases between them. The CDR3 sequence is CASSLLQTEQYF. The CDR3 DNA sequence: TGTGCCAGCAGCTTATTGCAGACCGAGCAGTACTTC.